This TCR beta chain appears in the sequencing data of a study of T cell responses to AZD1222 COVID-19 vaccine. Profiling relied on immunoSEQ multiplex PCR, and the TCRdb table lists in-frame clones only, not all of them. This sample has 100,000 or so clones; roughly nine tenths occur once, and the top ten carry approximately 4.8%. This clone came up once. Its antigen is not known. V lost 4 bases and J 6 bases, leaving 9 bases between the germline ends. Germline assignment: CDR1 SQVTM and CDR2 ANQGSEA. This CDR3 is 11 amino acids long. Study-level points and caveats: Clonal diversity was possibly underestimated; the donors were predominantly white British and more often female.

The sample here was peripheral blood, taken on day 0 of AZD1222 vaccination. The TCR originated in an adult in good health. The chain has TRBV29-1 and TRBJ1-1; D not certain. The CDR3 coding sequence is TGCAGCGTTGTGGTATTGGCTGAAGCTTTCTTT. Protein sequence: CSVVVLAEAFF. The full variable domain, completed using reference TRBV29-1 and TRBJ1-1, is SAVISQKPSRDICQRGTSLTIQCQVDSQVTMMFWYRQQPGQSLTLIATANQGSEATYESGFVIDKFPISRPNLTFSTLTVSNMSPEDSSIYLCSVVVLAEAFFGQGTRLTVV.